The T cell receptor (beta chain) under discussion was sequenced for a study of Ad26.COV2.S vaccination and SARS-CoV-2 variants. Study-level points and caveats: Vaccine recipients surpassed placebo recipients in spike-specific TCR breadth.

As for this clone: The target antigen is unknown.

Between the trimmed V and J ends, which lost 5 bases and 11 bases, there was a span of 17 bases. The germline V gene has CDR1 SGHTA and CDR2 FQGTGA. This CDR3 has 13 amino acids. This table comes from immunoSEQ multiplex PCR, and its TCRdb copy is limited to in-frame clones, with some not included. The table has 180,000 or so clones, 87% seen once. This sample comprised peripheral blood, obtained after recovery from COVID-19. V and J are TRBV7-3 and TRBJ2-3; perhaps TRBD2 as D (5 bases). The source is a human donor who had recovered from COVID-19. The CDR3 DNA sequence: TGTGCCAGCAGCCGTACCGACGGGATCATGCAGTATTTT. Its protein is CASSRTDGIMQYF.